The 16 T cell receptor beta chains given below trace back to one sample, sequenced in a study of beta chain features in type 1 diabetes. General study points: Type 1 diabetes patients showed a moderate but significant shortening of TCRB CDR3s in all four CD4+ subsets.

Their cognate antigens are unknown. Expressed TCRB transcripts were sequenced, since all the RNA that had been isolated was reverse transcribed. The protocol was immunoSEQ multiplex PCR, while the TCRdb copy is restricted to in-frame clones and leaves out a portion. The table records around 710,000 clones, roughly an eighth of them present only once. Sequenced input: naive CD4+ T cells from blood. These receptors all stem from a man aged 25 to 40 with type 1 diabetes.

This rearrangement joins TRBV7-9 to TRBJ1-4; possibly TRBD1 for D (6 bases). V dropped 1 base and J dropped 3 bases, with 12 bases sitting between them. The CDR3 length is 16 residues. Germline CDR1 and CDR2: SEHNR and FQNEAQ (reference sequence). The CDR3 is CASSLGSGASNEKLFF. The CDR3, as DNA: TGTGCCAGCAGCTTAGGCTCGGGGGCATCTAATGAAAAACTGTTTTTT.

In this sample, this clone turned up a few times. The chain employs TRBV7-9 and TRBJ2-1; 10 positions agree with TRBD1. In germline, CDR1 is SEHNR, CDR2 FQNEAQ (reference sequence). V gave up 5 bases and J gave up 4 bases; unmatched junction bases: 14. The CDR3 sequence is 18 residues long. For the CDR3, the DNA is TGTGCCAGCAGCCTTAAGACAGGGGGCTTTGGAGATTACAATGAGCAGTTCTTC. Translation gives CASSLKTGGFGDYNEQFF.

Only a few counts were recorded for this clone. The V gene is TRBV30, the J gene TRBJ2-1, with TRBD2 matching over 7 bases. This CDR3 comprises 15 residues. CDR1 is GTSNPN, CDR2 SVGIG, per germline (reference sequence). V was pared by 2 bases and J by 4 bases, with 8 bases of the junction left unmatched. DNA for the CDR3: TGTGCCTGGAGTACCGGACTAGAGATTTACAATGAGCAGTTCTTC. This codes for CAWSTGLEIYNEQFF.

This clone was found a few times. The chain uses TRBV7-2 and TRBJ1-2; no clear D. CDR1 is SGHTA and CDR2 is FQGNSA in the germline V gene. The CDR3 has 12 amino acids. V shed 5 bases and J shed 3 bases, with 7 bases lying between them. The CDR3: CASSPNYYGYTF. CDR3 nucleotide sequence: TGTGCCAGCAGCCCCAATTACTATGGCTACACCTTC.

The chain combines TRBV10-3 with TRBJ2-7; 14 bases map to TRBD2. CDR1 is ENHRY, CDR2 SYGVKD, per germline. The CDR3 is 19 amino acids. With V trimmed by 6 bases and J by 2 bases, 15 bases remained unmatched. As DNA, the CDR3 is TGTGCCATCAGGGCCTCCGGGACTAGCGGGGGCCTGGGACCCTACGAGCAGTACTTC. The encoded protein is CAIRASGTSGGLGPYEQYF.

This chain connects TRBV29-1 to TRBJ1-2; D unclear. With 4 bases removed from V and 5 bases from J, the gap between germline ends came to 11 bases. Looked up from germline, CDR1 is SQVTM and CDR2 is ANQGSEA. This CDR3 spans 12 amino acids. The CDR3: CSVGGLQYGYTF. As DNA, the CDR3 is TGCAGCGTTGGTGGGCTACAATATGGCTACACCTTC.

The chain is built from TRBV5-8 and TRBJ2-7; TRBD1 matches 7 bases. Losses at the gene ends were 0 bases for V and 3 bases for J; bases not matched to a gene: 6. Germline CDR1 and CDR2: SGHTS and YDEGEE. The CDR3 loop spans 15 amino acids. For the CDR3, the DNA is TGTGCCAGCAGCTTGGCGGGGACAGAGAACTACGAGCAGTACTTC. It yields the protein CASSLAGTENYEQYF.

This clone was detected a few times. This chain uses TRBV30 with TRBJ2-1; D not certain. There are 16 residues in the CDR3. Looked up from germline, CDR1 is GTSNPN and CDR2 is SVGIG (reference sequence). V gave up 2 bases and J gave up 0 bases, with 14 bases separating them. Here the CDR3 reads CAWSPIVGFSYNEQFF. The CDR3, as DNA: TGTGCCTGGAGTCCGATCGTGGGATTCTCCTACAATGAGCAGTTCTTC. The complete variable domain, with remaining parts taken from reference TRBV30 and TRBJ2-1, reads SQTIHQWPATLVQPVGSPLSLECTVEGTSNPNLYWYRQAAGRGLQLLFYSVGIGQISSEVPQNLSASRPQDRQFILSSKKLLLSDSGFYLCAWSPIVGFSYNEQFFGPGTRLTVL.

The genes are TRBV7-2 and TRBJ2-7, with TRBD2 matching 8 bases. In germline, CDR1 is SGHTA, CDR2 FQGNSA. The junction had 1 base not matched to a gene; V was cut back by 0 bases and J by 6 bases. The CDR3 extends over 13 amino acids. This CDR3 reads CASSLASGVEQYF. The CDR3 nucleotides are TGTGCCAGCAGCTTAGCTAGCGGGGTCGAGCAGTACTTC.

This clone was recorded a few times. V gene TRBV5-1 combines with J gene TRBJ1-6; possible D gene TRBD1, 5 bases. Between the trimmed V and J ends, which lost 4 bases and 7 bases, there was a span of 18 bases. The CDR3 extends over 16 amino acids. CDR1 and CDR2 from the germline V gene are SGHRS and YFSETQ. The CDR3 DNA is TGCGCCAGCAGCGAGAAGGGGAAAGGGTTAAATTCACCCCTCCACTTT. Protein sequence: CASSEKGKGLNSPLHF. Combining the CDR3 with reference TRBV5-1 and TRBJ1-6 gives the whole variable domain KAGVTQTPRYLIKTRGQQVTLSCSPISGHRSVSWYQQTPGQGLQFLFEYFSETQRNKGNFPGRFSGRQFSNSRSEMNVSTLELGDSALYLCASSEKGKGLNSPLHFGNGTRLTVT.

The V and J genes are TRBV6-4 and TRBJ1-1; 9 bases match TRBD1. This CDR3 is built from 14 residues. Losses at the gene ends were 5 bases for V and 4 bases for J; bases not matched to a gene: 5. CDR1 is MRHNA, CDR2 SNTAGT, per germline. CDR3 residues: CASSPGQGVTEAFF. CDR3 in DNA: TGTGCCAGCAGTCCGGGACAGGGCGTCACTGAAGCTTTCTTT.

DNA for the CDR3: TGTGCCAGCAGTTTCCAAGGGACTCGGCCCTACACGCAGTATTTT. The encoded protein is CASSFQGTRPYTQYF. The chain has TRBV27 and TRBJ2-3, with D tentatively TRBD2 (6 bases). CDR1 and CDR2 from the germline V gene are MNHEY and SMNVEV (reference sequence). V gave up 3 bases and J gave up 9 bases, with 19 bases separating them. CDR3 length: 15 residues.

Regarding this clone: Sequence at one end of the junction differs from germline and may be a read error. CDR3 sequence reads: CASSYSGRQGGVF. CDR3 DNA sequence: TGTGCCAGCAGTTACTCAGGGCGGCAGGGAGGGGTCTTC. The rearrangement links TRBV6-5 to TRBJ2-1, with 7 bases identical to TRBD2. This CDR3 is built from 13 residues. Germline V gene data show CDR1 as MNHEY and CDR2 as SVGAGI.

This clone has just a few counts. CDR3 sequence (DNA): TGTGCCAGCAGCGTGACAGGGCTGGGTCAGCCCCAGCATTTT. Its protein product is CASSVTGLGQPQHF. The rearrangement links TRBV7-2 to TRBJ1-5; 7 positions match TRBD1. V lost 5 bases, J lost 6 bases, and 7 bases stayed unmatched. The CDR3 has 14 residues. Germline loops: CDR1 SGHTA, CDR2 FQGNSA.

Note on this clone: This same CDR3 is encoded by further DNA sequences in the sample. The V and J genes are TRBV5-6 and TRBJ1-6; D ambiguous. V lost 0 bases and J lost 10, with 5 bases in between. Germline lookup yields CDR1 SGHDT and CDR2 YYEEEE. The CDR3 is made up of 12 amino acids. The DNA of the CDR3 is TGTGCCAGCAGCTTGGTCGGGTCACCCCTCCACTTT. Encoded protein: CASSLVGSPLHF.

This clone has just a few counts. The sample contains more than one DNA sequence encoding this CDR3. The chain combines TRBV18 with TRBJ1-5; TRBD1 is a possible D gene (6 bases). The V and J ends lost 6 bases and 6 bases respectively, with 15 bases between them. Germline V gene data show CDR1 as KGHSH and CDR2 as LQKENI. This CDR3 is 14 amino acids long. In DNA form, the CDR3 reads TGTGCCAGCTCCCCGGGACAAGGCGGTCAGCCCCAGCATTTT. Protein sequence: CASSPGQGGQPQHF.